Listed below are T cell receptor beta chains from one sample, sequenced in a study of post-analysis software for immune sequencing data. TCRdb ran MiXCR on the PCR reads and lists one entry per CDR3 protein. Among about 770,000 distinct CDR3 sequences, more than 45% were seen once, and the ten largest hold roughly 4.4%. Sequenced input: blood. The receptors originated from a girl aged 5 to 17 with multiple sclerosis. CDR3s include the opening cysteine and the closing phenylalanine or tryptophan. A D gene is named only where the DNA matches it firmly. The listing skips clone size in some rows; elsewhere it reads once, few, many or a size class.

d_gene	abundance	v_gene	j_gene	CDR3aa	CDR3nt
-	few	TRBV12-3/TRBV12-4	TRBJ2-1	CASSVSTILRTNEQFF	TGTGCCAGCAGTGTTTCGACTATTTTGCGGACAAATGAGCAGTTCTTC
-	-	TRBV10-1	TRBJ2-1	CAGSESSYNEQFF	TGCGCCGGCAGCGAAAGCTCCTACAATGAGCAGTTCTTC
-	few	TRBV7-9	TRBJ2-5	CASSLVLGPETQYF	TGTGCCAGCAGCTTAGTGTTGGGTCCAGAGACCCAGTACTTC
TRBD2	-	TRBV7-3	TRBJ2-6	CASSLSSGLGSGANVLTF	TGTGCCAGCAGCTTAAGTTCGGGACTAGGCTCTGGGGCCAACGTCCTGACTTTC
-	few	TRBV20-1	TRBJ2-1	CSAVPPDPLTPYNEQFF	TGCAGTGCTGTACCCCCTGACCCTCTTACTCCCTACAATGAGCAGTTCTTC
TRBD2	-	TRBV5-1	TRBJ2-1	CASSPQGLAGVNEQFF	TGCGCCAGCAGCCCCCAAGGACTAGCGGGAGTTAATGAGCAGTTCTTC
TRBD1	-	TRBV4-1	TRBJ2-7	CASSQEKGANYEQYF	TGCGCCAGCAGCCAAGAGAAGGGGGCTAACTACGAGCAGTACTTC
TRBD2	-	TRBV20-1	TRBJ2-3	CSARGQRDTDTQYF	TGCAGTGCTAGAGGCCAGCGGGACACAGATACGCAGTATTTT
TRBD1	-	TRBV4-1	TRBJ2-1	CASSQDRGRRGEQFF	TGCGCCAGCAGCCAAGACAGGGGGCGCAGGGGTGAGCAGTTCTTC
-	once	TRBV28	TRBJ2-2	CASSLTANTGELFF	TGTGCCAGCAGTTTAACAGCAAACACCGGGGAGCTGTTTTTT
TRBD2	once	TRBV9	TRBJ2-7	CASSVDVAGGGEQYF	TGTGCCAGCAGCGTAGATGTAGCGGGAGGGGGAGAGCAGTACTTC
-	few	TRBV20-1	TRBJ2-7	CSARGLGVYEQYF	TGCAGTGCTAGAGGCCTGGGAGTATACGAGCAGTACTTC
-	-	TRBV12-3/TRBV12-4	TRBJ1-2	CASSFGAGGGYTF	TGTGCCAGCAGTTTCGGGGCAGGAGGTGGCTACACCTTC
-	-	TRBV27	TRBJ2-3	CASSFVRESSTDTQYF	TGTGCCAGCAGTTTTGTGCGTGAATCTAGCACAGATACGCAGTATTTT
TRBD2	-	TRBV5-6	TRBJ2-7	CASSPDPRLAGIYEQYF	TGTGCCAGCAGCCCTGACCCCCGACTAGCGGGAATCTACGAGCAGTACTTC
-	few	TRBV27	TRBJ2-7	CASSPGSAYEQYF	TGTGCCAGCAGTCCCGGGTCAGCCTACGAGCAGTACTTC
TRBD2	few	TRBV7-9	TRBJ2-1	CASSRGVPGHNEQFF	TGTGCCAGCAGCCGGGGGGTACCGGGCCACAATGAGCAGTTCTTC
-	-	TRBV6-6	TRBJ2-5	CASSDPGRVETQYF	TGTGCCAGCAGCGACCCGGGCAGGGTGGAGACCCAGTACTTC
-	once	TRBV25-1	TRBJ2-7	CASYPPRVQPYEQYF	TGTGCCAGCTACCCCCCGAGGGTTCAACCCTACGAGCAGTACTTC
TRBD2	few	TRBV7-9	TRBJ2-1	CASSPYAGGHEQFF	TGTGCCAGCAGCCCTTACGCGGGAGGGCATGAGCAGTTCTTC
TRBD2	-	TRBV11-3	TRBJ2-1	CASSRLQAGGGNEQFF	TGTGCCAGCAGCCGACTCCAAGCGGGAGGAGGCAATGAGCAGTTCTTC
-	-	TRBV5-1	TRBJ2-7	CASSLQDNYEQYF	TGCGCCAGCAGCTTGCAAGACAACTACGAGCAGTACTTC
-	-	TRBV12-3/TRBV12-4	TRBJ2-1	CASSLAQGAGTYNEQFF	TGTGCCAGCAGTTTAGCCCAAGGGGCAGGGACCTACAATGAGCAGTTCTTC
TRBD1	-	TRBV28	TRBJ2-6	CASSSRTGGAGANVLTF	TGTGCCAGCAGTTCCCGGACAGGGGGCGCTGGGGCCAACGTCCTGACTTTC
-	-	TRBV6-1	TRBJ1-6	CANHKGPTDNLYNSPLHF	TGTGCCAACCACAAGGGACCGACGGACAACCTATATAATTCACCCCTCCACTTT
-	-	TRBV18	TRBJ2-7	CASSPRPDTYEQYF	TGTGCCAGCTCACCACGGCCGGATACCTACGAGCAGTACTTC
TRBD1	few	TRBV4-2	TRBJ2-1	CASSRQGSGIYNEQFF	TGTGCCAGCAGCCGACAGGGGTCGGGGATATACAATGAGCAGTTCTTC
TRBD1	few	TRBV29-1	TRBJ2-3	CSVAGTGGGTDTQYF	TGCAGCGTGGCCGGGACAGGGGGAGGCACAGATACGCAGTATTTT
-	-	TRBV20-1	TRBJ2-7	CSASLGLSDEQYF	TGCAGTGCTAGTCTGGGGCTTAGCGACGAGCAGTACTTC
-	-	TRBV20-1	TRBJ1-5	CSAGRKGQPQHF	TGCAGTGCTGGGCGTAAAGGACAGCCCCAGCATTTT
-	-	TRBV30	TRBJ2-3	CAWSLTGSTDTQYF	TGTGCCTGGAGTCTGACAGGAAGCACAGATACGCAGTATTTT
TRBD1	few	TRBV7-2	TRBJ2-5	CASSSDRGSEETQYF	TGTGCCAGCAGCTCGGACAGGGGCTCGGAAGAGACCCAGTACTTC
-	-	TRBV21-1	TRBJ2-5	CASSKGGTRGRETQYF	TGTGCCAGCAGCAAGGGAGGGACTAGAGGACGTGAGACCCAGTACTTC
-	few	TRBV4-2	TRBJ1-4	CASSQEIQAAREKLFF	TGTGCCAGCAGCCAAGAGATACAGGCGGCGAGGGAAAAACTGTTTTTT
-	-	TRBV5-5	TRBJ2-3	CASSLDPSFDTQYF	TGTGCCAGCAGCTTGGACCCTTCTTTTGATACGCAGTATTTT
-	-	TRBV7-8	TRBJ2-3	CASNRASGVTDTQYF	TGTGCCAGCAACAGGGCTAGCGGAGTCACAGATACGCAGTATTTT
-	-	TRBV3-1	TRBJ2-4	CASSQDPGARKQYF	TGTGCCAGCAGCCAAGATCCAGGGGCCAGAAAGCAGTACTTC